The source of this T cell receptor (beta chain) is a study of a mutant IDH1 vaccine in newly diagnosed glioma. Study as a whole: Beforehand, treatment had been radiotherapy, temozolomide, or both; the majority received both. Visit timing is recorded as week 35 for V12 and week 47 for V13.

Clones were sequenced by immunoSEQ multiplex PCR, and TCRdb holds only the in-frame ones, with some missing. The sample has 53,000 or so clones, around 80% seen once. The CDR3 spans 12 residues. CDR1 is MNHEY and CDR2 is SVGAGI in the germline V gene. V was clipped by 3 bases and J by 5 bases, with 4 bases between them. A word on this clone: The antigen is unknown.

Time point indicated: week 35, safety follow-up. Every vaccination contained 300 ug of the mutant IDH1 20-mer peptide and was paired with topical imiquimod. Study-wide findings and caveats: Seemingly, pseudoprogression had no relation to changes in the top peripheral T cell clonotypes.

The sequencing used PBMCs, collected from a glioma patient whose treatment included an IDH1 peptide vaccine. The receptor comes from a man aged 35 to 55 with glioma. This chain connects TRBV6-5 to TRBJ2-2; no clear D. The CDR3 sequence: CASSYSTGELFF. The CDR3 coding sequence is TGTGCCAGCAGTTATTCGACCGGGGAGCTGTTTTTT.